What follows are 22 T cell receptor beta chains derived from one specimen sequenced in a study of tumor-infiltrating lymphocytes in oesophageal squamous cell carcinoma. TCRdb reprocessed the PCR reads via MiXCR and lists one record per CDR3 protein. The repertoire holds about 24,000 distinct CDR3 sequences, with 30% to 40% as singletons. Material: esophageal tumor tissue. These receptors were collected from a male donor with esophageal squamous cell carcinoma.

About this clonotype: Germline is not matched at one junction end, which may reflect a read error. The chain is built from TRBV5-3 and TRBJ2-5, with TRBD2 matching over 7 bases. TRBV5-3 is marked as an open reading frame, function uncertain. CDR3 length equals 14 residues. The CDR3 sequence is CASSLTGGRETQYF. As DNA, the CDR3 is TGTGCCAGCAGCTTGACGGGGGGACGTGAGACCCAGTACTTC.

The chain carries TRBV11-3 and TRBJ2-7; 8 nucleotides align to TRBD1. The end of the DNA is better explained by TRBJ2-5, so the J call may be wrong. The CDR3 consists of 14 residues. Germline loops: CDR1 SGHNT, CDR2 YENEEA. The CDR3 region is CASSQTGARETQYF. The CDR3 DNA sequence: TGTGCCAGCAGCCAGACAGGGGCAAGGGAGACCCAGTACTTC.

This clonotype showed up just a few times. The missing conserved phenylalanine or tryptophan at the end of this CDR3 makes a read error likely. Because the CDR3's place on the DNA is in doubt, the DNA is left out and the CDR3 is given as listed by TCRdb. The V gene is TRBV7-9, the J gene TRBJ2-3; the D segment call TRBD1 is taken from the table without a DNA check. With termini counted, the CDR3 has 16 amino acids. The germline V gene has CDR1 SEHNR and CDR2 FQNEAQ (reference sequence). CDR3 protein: CASSLLGQGFRYTFGS.

CDR3 nucleotides: TGTGCCAGCAGCCTAACAGGGGGTCAAGAAAAACTGTTTTTT. It specifies CASSLTGGQEKLFF. The chain recombines TRBV7-2 with TRBJ1-4, with 8 bases aligning to TRBD1. The ends lost 5 bases at V and 8 bases at J; junction bases unmatched: 7. The CDR3 is 14 amino acids. Germline V lookup: CDR1 SGHTA, CDR2 FQGNSA. The whole variable domain, filled in from reference TRBV7-2 and TRBJ1-4, reads GAGVSQSPSNKVTEKGKDVELRCDPISGHTALYWYRQSLGQGLEFLIYFQGNSAPDKSGLPSDRFSAERTGGSVSTLTIQRTQQEDSAVYLCASSLTGGQEKLFFGSGTQLSVL.

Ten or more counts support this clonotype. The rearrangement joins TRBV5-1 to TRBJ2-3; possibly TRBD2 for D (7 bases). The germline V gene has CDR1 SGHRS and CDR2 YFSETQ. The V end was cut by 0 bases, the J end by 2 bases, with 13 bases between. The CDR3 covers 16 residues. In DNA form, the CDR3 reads TGCGCCAGCAGCTTGGCCGCGGGGGCGCACACAGATACGCAGTATTTT. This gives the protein CASSLAAGAHTDTQYF.

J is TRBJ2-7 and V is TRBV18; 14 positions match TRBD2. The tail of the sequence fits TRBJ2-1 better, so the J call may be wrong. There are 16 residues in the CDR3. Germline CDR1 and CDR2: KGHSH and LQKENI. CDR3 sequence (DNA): TGTGCCAGCTCACAAACCGGGACTAGCGGGAGCTATGAGCAGTTCTTC. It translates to CASSQTGTSGSYEQFF.

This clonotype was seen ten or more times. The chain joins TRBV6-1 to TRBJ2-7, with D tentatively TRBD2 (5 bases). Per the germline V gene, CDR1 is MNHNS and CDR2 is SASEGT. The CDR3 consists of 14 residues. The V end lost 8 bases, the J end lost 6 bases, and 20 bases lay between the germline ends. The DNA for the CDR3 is TGTGCCAGCGCGGGCCGGACGGACTTCGGCGAGCAGTACTTC. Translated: CASAGRTDFGEQYF.

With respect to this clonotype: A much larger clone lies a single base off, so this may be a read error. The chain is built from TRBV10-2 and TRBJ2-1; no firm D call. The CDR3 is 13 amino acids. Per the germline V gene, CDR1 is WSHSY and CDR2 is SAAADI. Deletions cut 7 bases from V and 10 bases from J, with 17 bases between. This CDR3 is CASNRDAGYEQFF. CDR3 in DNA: TGCGCCAGCAATAGAGACGCTGGCTACGAGCAGTTCTTC.

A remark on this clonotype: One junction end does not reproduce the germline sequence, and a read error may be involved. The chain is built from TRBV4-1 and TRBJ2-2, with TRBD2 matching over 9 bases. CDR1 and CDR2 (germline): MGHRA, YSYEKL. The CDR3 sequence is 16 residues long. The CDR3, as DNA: TGTGCCAGCAGCCAAGCACTAGCGGGTGGCACCGGGGAGCTGTTTTTT. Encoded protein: CASSQALAGGTGELFF.

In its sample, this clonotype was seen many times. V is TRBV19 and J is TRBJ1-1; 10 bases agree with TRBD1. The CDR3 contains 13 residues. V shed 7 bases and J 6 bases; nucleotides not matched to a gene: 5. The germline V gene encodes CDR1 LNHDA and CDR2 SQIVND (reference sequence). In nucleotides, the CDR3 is TGTGCCAGTAAAGGACAGGGGGTCTCTGAAGCTTTCTTT. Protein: CASKGQGVSEAFF.

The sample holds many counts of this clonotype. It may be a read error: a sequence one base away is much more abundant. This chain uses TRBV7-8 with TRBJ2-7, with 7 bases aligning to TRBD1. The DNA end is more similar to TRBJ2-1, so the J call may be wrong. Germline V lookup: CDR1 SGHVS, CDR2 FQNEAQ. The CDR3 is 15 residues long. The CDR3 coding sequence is TGTGCCAGCATCGAAGCCGGGACAGCCTACTACGAGCAGTTCTTC. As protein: CASIEAGTAYYEQFF.

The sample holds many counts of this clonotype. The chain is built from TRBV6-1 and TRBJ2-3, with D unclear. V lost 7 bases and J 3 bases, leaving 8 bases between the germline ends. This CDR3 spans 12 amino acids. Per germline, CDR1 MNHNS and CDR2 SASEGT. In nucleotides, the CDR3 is TGTGCCAGCACTAGTCGGACAGATACGCAGTATTTT. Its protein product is CASTSRTDTQYF.

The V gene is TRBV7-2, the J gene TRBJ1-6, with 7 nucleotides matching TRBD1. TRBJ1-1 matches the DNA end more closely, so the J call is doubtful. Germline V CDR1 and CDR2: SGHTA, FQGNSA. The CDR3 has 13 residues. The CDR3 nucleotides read TGTGCCATCAACAGGGGAGTGAACACTGAAGCTTTCTTT. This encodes CAINRGVNTEAFF.

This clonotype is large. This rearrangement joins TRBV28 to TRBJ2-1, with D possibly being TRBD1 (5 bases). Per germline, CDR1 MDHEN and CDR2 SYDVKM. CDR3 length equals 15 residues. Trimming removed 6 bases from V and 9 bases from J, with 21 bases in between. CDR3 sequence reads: CASRGRSAGEREQFF. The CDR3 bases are TGTGCCAGCAGGGGGCGCTCGGCTGGTGAACGTGAGCAGTTCTTC.

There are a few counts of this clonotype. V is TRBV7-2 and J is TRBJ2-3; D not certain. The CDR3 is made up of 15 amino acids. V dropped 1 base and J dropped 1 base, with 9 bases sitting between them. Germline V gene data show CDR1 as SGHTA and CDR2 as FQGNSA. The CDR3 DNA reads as TGTGCCAGCAGCTTAGGAACTCCCCGCACAGATACGCAGTATTTT. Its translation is CASSLGTPRTDTQYF.

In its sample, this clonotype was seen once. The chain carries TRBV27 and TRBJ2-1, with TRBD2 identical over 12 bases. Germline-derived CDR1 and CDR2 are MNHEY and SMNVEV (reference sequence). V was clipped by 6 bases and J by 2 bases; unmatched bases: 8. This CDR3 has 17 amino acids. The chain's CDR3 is CASRPGTSGRTYNEQFF. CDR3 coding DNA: TGTGCCAGCAGACCCGGGACTAGCGGGCGAACCTACAATGAGCAGTTCTTC.

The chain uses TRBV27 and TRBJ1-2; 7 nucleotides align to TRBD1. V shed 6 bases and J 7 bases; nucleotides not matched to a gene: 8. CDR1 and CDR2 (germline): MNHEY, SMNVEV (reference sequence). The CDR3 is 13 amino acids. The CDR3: CASRRQGDVGYTF. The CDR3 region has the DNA TGTGCCAGCAGAAGACAGGGTGACGTTGGCTACACCTTC.

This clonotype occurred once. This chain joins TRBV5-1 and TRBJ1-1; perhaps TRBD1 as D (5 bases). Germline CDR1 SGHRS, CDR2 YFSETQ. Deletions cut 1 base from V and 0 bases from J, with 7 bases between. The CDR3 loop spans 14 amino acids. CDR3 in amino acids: CASSLTGMNTEAFF. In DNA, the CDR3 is TGCGCCAGCAGCTTGACAGGTATGAACACTGAAGCTTTCTTT.

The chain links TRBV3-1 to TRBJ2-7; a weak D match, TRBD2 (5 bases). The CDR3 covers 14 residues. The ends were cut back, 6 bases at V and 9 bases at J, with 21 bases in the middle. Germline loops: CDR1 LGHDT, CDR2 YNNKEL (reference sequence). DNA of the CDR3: TGTGCCAGCAGTTTACCTGGGATAGCGAACTCGCAGTACTTC. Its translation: CASSLPGIANSQYF.

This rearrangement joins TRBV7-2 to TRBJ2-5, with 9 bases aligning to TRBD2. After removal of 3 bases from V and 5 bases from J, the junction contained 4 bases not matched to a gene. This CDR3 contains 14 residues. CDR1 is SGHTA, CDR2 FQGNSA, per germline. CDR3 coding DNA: TGTGCCAGCAGCTTTAGCGGGAGAGGGGAGACCCAGTACTTC. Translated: CASSFSGRGETQYF.

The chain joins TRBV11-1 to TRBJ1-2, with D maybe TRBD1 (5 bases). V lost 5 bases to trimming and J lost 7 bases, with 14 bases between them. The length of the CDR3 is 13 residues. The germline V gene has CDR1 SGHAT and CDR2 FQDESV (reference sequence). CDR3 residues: CASSPGRAGGYTF. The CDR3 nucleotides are TGTGCCAGCAGCCCCGGCAGGGCAGGTGGCTACACCTTC.

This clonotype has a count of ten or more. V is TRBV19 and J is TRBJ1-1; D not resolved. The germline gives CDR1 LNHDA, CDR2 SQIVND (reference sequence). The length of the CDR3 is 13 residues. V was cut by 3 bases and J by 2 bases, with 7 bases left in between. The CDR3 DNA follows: TGTGCCAGTAGTATCCTTCGAAACACTGAAGCTTTCTTT. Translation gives CASSILRNTEAFF.